This T cell receptor beta chain was recorded in a study of blood T cell repertoires in COVID-19. Overall study context: The analysed material was cDNA or gDNA that came from T cells, B-cell-depleted T cells, or PBMCs.

In the authors' workflow: Cell counts per sample came from amplifying reference gene primers. Profiled with immunoSEQ multiplex PCR; TCRdb holds only in-frame clones, not every one. V, J and clone size are those of that table, while D and trimming were read from the DNA. The sample consists of 120,000 or so clones, about 80% of them appearing once. The source of this sequence is a woman older than 75 with active or convalescent COVID-19. Sequencing was performed on peripheral blood.

The CDR3 protein is CSVESRGTDTQYF. The CDR3 region has the DNA TGCAGCGTTGAATCGCGGGGCACAGATACGCAGTATTTT. The V gene is TRBV29-1, the J gene TRBJ2-3, with D possibly TRBD2 on 5 matching bases. This CDR3 is built from 13 residues. In germline, CDR1 is SQVTM, CDR2 ANQGSEA. The ends were cut back, 2 bases at V and 1 base at J, with 7 bases in the middle.